This T cell receptor (beta chain) originates from a study of blood T cell repertoires in COVID-19. Study background: T cells, B-cell-depleted T cells, or PBMCs provided the cDNA or gDNA that served as material.

V was shortened by 3 bases and J by 2 bases, with 17 bases between the two germline ends. Germline CDR1 is MNHEY and CDR2 is SVGAGI. This CDR3 has 16 amino acids. The Seattle patients joined while their infection was active and were tracked longitudinally afterward. The authors' processing: Reference gene primer amplification gave nucleated cell count estimates. The assay was immunoSEQ multiplex PCR, and TCRdb's table has in-frame clones only and misses some. Clone size and V and J calls were adopted from that table, with D and trimming inferred from the DNA. Among approximately 290,000 clones listed, 80% to 85% were seen once.

Material for sequencing was peripheral blood. The clonotype originates from an older person with COVID-19, enrolled during active disease. The chain couples TRBV6-5 to TRBJ2-7; possible D gene TRBD1, 6 bases. CDR3 nucleotides: TGTGCCAGCAGTTATTCATCCGGGACACTCCCCTACGAGCAGTACTTC. Residues: CASSYSSGTLPYEQYF.